The clone carrying this T cell receptor (beta chain) appeared a few times. Its antigen is currently unknown. Since all of the isolated RNA was reverse transcribed, expressed TCRB transcripts were what got sequenced. The assay was immunoSEQ multiplex PCR, and TCRdb's table has in-frame clones only and misses some. Seen here are around 710,000 clones, 9.5% to 15% observed once, and the top ten hold over 0.1%. This sample stems from a study of beta chain features in type 1 diabetes. This CDR3 contains 14 residues. V lost 6 bases and J lost 6; bases outside the gene matches: 7. The germline gives CDR1 MNHEY, CDR2 SVGAGI. Heparinised blood was drawn once per donor, averaging roughly 120 mL. Sorting gave populations that all exceeded 95% purity. Study results and limitations: Moderate but significant shortening of TCRB CDR3s was recorded in all four CD4+ subsets from Type 1 diabetes patients.

The source of this sequence is a man aged 30 to 45 with type 1 diabetes. The V and J genes are TRBV6-5 and TRBJ2-1, with TRBD1 identical over 8 bases. What was sequenced was naive CD4+ T cells from blood. CDR3 in DNA: TGTGCCAGCAGAGGACAGGGTAGAGGCAATGAGCAGTTCTTC. This encodes CASRGQGRGNEQFF.